This T cell receptor beta chain was recorded in a study of cytomegalovirus exposure and HLA in healthy donors. 60 Vbeta and 13 Jbeta primers were used in PCR. Here immunoSEQ multiplex PCR was the method, and the copy in TCRdb shows in-frame clones only, minus some. The sample has about 150,000 clones, over 80% seen once. The sample was PBMCs. The receptor comes from a male donor in good health and CMV-seropositive.

As DNA, the CDR3 is TGTGCCAGCAGTTACAGGGATTACAATGAGCAGTTCTTC. Amino acid sequence: CASSYRDYNEQFF. The chain links TRBV27 to TRBJ2-1, with D maybe TRBD1 (6 bases). CDR3 length: 13 amino acids. Looked up from germline, CDR1 is MNHEY and CDR2 is SMNVEV (reference sequence). Deletions cut 4 bases from V and 4 bases from J, with 8 bases between.